This TCR beta chain stems from a study of control samples from healthy donors and cancer patients. V trimming: 8 bases; J trimming: 3 bases; junction bases outside the gene matches: 6. Germline V gene sequence: CDR1 SNHLY, CDR2 FYNNEI. This CDR3 comprises 13 residues. Profiling relied on immunoSEQ multiplex PCR, and the TCRdb table lists in-frame clones only, not all of them. This sample has more than 95,000 clones, with more than 75% found just once. The receptor was isolated from a man aged 18 to 29 in good health. The chain links TRBV2 to TRBJ2-7, with 8 bases identical to TRBD1. Material: blood. Written as DNA, the CDR3 is TGTGCCAGCCGACAGGGGACATACTACGAGCAGTACTTC. Residues: CASRQGTYYEQYF.